The following is a TCR beta chain sequence with its context. This sample was included in a study of PD-L1 blockade in urothelial cancer. At the level of the study: Samples of blood were analyzed 3 weeks (second dose) and 6 weeks after treatment start.

Sequencing was performed with immunoSEQ multiplex PCR; in TCRdb, only in-frame clones are kept and a portion is missing. The repertoire holds about 87,000 clones, with 84% as singletons. Time point indicated: pretreatment peripheral blood. The germline V gene encodes CDR1 SGDLS and CDR2 YYNGEE. The V end lost 3 bases, the J end lost 1 base, and 7 bases lay between the germline ends. This CDR3 has 13 amino acids. This TCR came from a man aged 55-75 years with urothelial cancer. The gene calls are TRBV9 and TRBJ1-2; unclear D gene. The source was PBMCs, collected around atezolizumab (anti-PD-L1) treatment. The CDR3 loop is CASSATSNYGYTF. CDR3 DNA: TGTGCCAGCAGCGCCACGAGTAACTATGGCTACACCTTC.